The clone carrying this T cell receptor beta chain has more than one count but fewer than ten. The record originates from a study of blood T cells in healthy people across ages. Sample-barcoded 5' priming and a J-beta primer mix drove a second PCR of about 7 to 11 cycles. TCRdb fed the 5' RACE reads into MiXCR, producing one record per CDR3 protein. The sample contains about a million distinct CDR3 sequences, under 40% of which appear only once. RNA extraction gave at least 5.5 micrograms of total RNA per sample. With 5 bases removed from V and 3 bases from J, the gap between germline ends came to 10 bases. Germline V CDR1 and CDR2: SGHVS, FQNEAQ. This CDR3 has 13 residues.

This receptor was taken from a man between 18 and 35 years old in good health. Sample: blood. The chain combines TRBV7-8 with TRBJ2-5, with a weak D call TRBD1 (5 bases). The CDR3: CASSLDTKETQYF. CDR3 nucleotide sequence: TGTGCCAGCAGCCTGGACACAAAAGAGACCCAGTACTTC. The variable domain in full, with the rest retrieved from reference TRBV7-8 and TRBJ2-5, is GAGVSQSPRYKVAKRGQDVALRCDPISGHVSLFWYQQALGQGPEFLTYFQNEAQLDKSGLPSDRFFAERPEGSVSTLKIQRTQQEDSAVYLCASSLDTKETQYFGPGTRLLVL.